One and the same sample provided the 16 T cell receptor beta chains below, sequenced in a study of cytomegalovirus exposure and HLA in healthy donors. The PCR ran on 60 Vbeta and 13 Jbeta primers. Some clones are missing from TCRdb's copy, which holds only in-frame ones; the method was immunoSEQ multiplex PCR. The table shows approximately 170,000 clones, with 79% occurring only once. Sequences were obtained from PBMCs. All receptors derive from a young woman in good health and CMV-seronegative.

The chain employs TRBV2 and TRBJ1-1; 7 bases map to TRBD1. The CDR3 consists of 14 residues. The germline CDR1 and CDR2 sequences are SNHLY and FYNNEI. With 6 bases clipped from V and 2 bases from J, the junction kept 6 bases outside the gene matches. The CDR3 coding sequence is TGTGCCAGCAGGGGGGACAGATTTAACACTGAAGCTTTCTTT. Translation: CASRGDRFNTEAFF.

This rearrangement joins TRBV2 to TRBJ2-5; a weak D match, TRBD2 (6 bases). This CDR3 has 14 amino acids. Looked up from germline, CDR1 is SNHLY and CDR2 is FYNNEI. V lost 11 bases and J lost 4, with 20 bases in between. This chain's CDR3 is CAGRGGWRGETQYF. The DNA of the CDR3 is TGTGCCGGCCGGGGTGGCTGGAGGGGAGAGACCCAGTACTTC.

The V gene is TRBV10-3, the J gene TRBJ1-6; D perhaps matches TRBD1 (6 bases). There are 16 residues in the CDR3. V was pared by 0 bases and J by 8 bases, with 14 bases between. The V gene's germline CDR1 is ENHRY and CDR2 SYGVKD. The CDR3 coding sequence is TGTGCCATCAGTGAGTCTTCAGGGGTTTTTTATTCACCCCTCCACTTT. It yields the protein CAISESSGVFYSPLHF.

J is TRBJ2-1 and V is TRBV9; 7 nucleotides match TRBD1. This CDR3 has 13 amino acids. Germline assignment: CDR1 SGDLS and CDR2 YYNGEE. The V gene end was trimmed by 4 bases and the J gene end by 8 bases; junction bases not matched to a gene: 6. CDR3 amino acids: CASSTTGADEQFF. CDR3 coding DNA: TGTGCCAGCAGCACAACAGGGGCGGATGAGCAGTTCTTC.

V and J are TRBV28 and TRBJ1-3; TRBD1 matches 7 bases. From germline, CDR1 is MDHEN and CDR2 SYDVKM. J was trimmed by 10 bases and V by 5 bases; bases with no gene match: 8. The CDR3 totals 13 residues. The CDR3 nucleotides read TGTGCCAGCAGTCCCGGGACAGCCGTAACCATATATTTT. Translation gives CASSPGTAVTIYF.

The chain uses TRBV10-1 and TRBJ1-1; D call uncertain. V lost 3 bases and J 1 base, leaving 6 bases between the germline ends. CDR1 WNHNN and CDR2 SYGVQD come from the germline V gene (reference sequence). This CDR3 has 13 amino acids. The CDR3 region has the DNA TGCGCCAGCAGTGATCCCGGGAACACTGAAGCTTTCTTT. Encoded protein: CASSDPGNTEAFF.

The chain joins TRBV29-1 to TRBJ1-2; tentative D call: TRBD1 (6 bases). The V and J ends lost 4 bases and 3 bases respectively, with 12 bases between them. The CDR3 is 13 amino acids. Germline assignment: CDR1 SQVTM and CDR2 ANQGSEA. CDR3 bases: TGCAGCGTTGCATCGGGGGGCGACTATGGCTACACCTTC. Its translation is CSVASGGDYGYTF.

The chain has TRBV4-3 and TRBJ1-1, with 8 bases matching TRBD1. V shed 1 base and J 6 bases; nucleotides not matched to a gene: 7. CDR1 is LGHNA, CDR2 YSLEER, per germline. This CDR3 is 15 amino acids long. CDR3 sequence: CASSQAPGGIPEAFF. The CDR3, as DNA: TGCGCCAGCAGCCAAGCTCCAGGGGGCATCCCTGAAGCTTTCTTT.

The V gene is TRBV28, the J gene TRBJ1-1; tentatively, D is TRBD1 (6 bases). Germline lookup yields CDR1 MDHEN and CDR2 SYDVKM. CDR3 size: 14 residues. V lost 3 bases and J lost 1, with 9 bases in between. The CDR3 nucleotides are TGTGCCAGCAGTTTCAGGGGACAGAACACTGAAGCTTTCTTT. Encoded protein: CASSFRGQNTEAFF. The whole variable domain, remainder taken from reference TRBV28 and TRBJ1-1, is DVKVTQSSRYLVKRTGEKVFLECVQDMDHENMFWYRQDPGLGLRLIYFSYDVKMKEKGDIPEGYSVSREKKERFSLILESASTNQTSMYLCASSFRGQNTEAFFGQGTRLTVV.

This chain uses TRBV13 with TRBJ2-3; the D gene is possibly TRBD2 (5 bases). Trimming pared 0 bases from V and 5 bases from J, leaving 12 bases between. The CDR3 spans 15 residues. CDR1 PRHDT and CDR2 FYEKMQ come from the germline V gene (reference sequence). For the CDR3, the DNA is TGTGCCAGCAGCTTAGGCCTAGCAGTCGGAGATACGCAGTATTTT. The encoded protein is CASSLGLAVGDTQYF.

CDR3 sequence: CAWSTFDQPQHF. The DNA of the CDR3 is TGTGCCTGGAGCACTTTTGATCAGCCCCAGCATTTT. V gene TRBV30 combines with J gene TRBJ1-5; D remains unclear. The CDR3 covers 12 residues. Deletions cut 3 bases from V and 5 bases from J, with 8 bases between. CDR1 GTSNPN and CDR2 SVGIG come from the germline V gene (reference sequence).

The CDR3 here is CASSPGTGNQPQHF. In DNA form, the CDR3 reads TGCGCCAGCAGCCCTGGGACAGGCAATCAGCCCCAGCATTTT. The chain recombines TRBV5-1 with TRBJ1-5; 7 positions agree with TRBD1. Germline V gene data show CDR1 as SGHRS and CDR2 as YFSETQ. The CDR3 loop spans 14 amino acids. V lost 4 bases to trimming and J lost 2 bases; unmatched junction nucleotides: 3. Looking up the rest from reference TRBV5-1 and TRBJ1-5 gives the full variable domain: KAGVTQTPRYLIKTRGQQVTLSCSPISGHRSVSWYQQTPGQGLQFLFEYFSETQRNKGNFPGRFSGRQFSNSRSEMNVSTLELGDSALYLCASSPGTGNQPQHFGDGTRLSIL.

The gene calls are TRBV19 and TRBJ2-1; 13 bases line up with TRBD2. Trimming cost V 7 bases and J 7 bases; bases outside gene matches: 4. Germline V lookup: CDR1 LNHDA, CDR2 SQIVND (reference sequence). The CDR3 has 14 amino acids. The CDR3 sequence: CASTAGLAGNEQFF. CDR3 nucleotides: TGTGCCAGTACCGCGGGACTAGCGGGGAATGAGCAGTTCTTC.

The genes are TRBV7-9 and TRBJ2-7; 7 bases match TRBD2. The CDR3 has 13 residues. The V gene end was trimmed by 5 bases and the J gene end by 5 bases; junction bases not matched to a gene: 6. CDR1 is SEHNR, CDR2 FQNEAQ, per germline (reference sequence). The CDR3 loop reads CASSPGLVHEQYF. As DNA, the CDR3 is TGTGCCAGCAGCCCTGGACTAGTCCACGAGCAGTACTTC. The whole variable domain, filled in from reference TRBV7-9 and TRBJ2-7, reads DTGVSQNPRHKITKRGQNVTFRCDPISEHNRLYWYRQTLGQGPEFLTYFQNEAQLEKSRLLSDRFSAERPKGSFSTLEIQRTEQGDSAMYLCASSPGLVHEQYFGPGTRLTVT.

The chain links TRBV18 to TRBJ2-5, with D maybe TRBD1 (6 bases). CDR1 KGHSH and CDR2 LQKENI come from the germline V gene. V lost 2 bases and J lost 2, with 12 bases in between. The CDR3 is 15 amino acids. CDR3 residues: CASSPNNRAQETQYF. The CDR3 DNA reads as TGTGCCAGCTCACCAAATAACAGGGCTCAAGAGACCCAGTACTTC.

Worth noting for this clone: A read error may produce the germline difference seen at one junction end. J is TRBJ1-1 and V is TRBV5-6, with 9 bases matching TRBD1. The CDR3 totals 15 residues. Germline CDR1 SGHDT, CDR2 YYEEEE. CDR3 region: CVSSYRDRVNTEAFF. The CDR3 bases are TGTGTCAGCAGCTACCGGGACAGGGTGAACACTGAAGCTTTCTTT.